This T cell receptor beta chain was recovered during a study of blood T cell repertoires in COVID-19. Clinical history as reported by participants underpinned cohort assignment. Cohort 3 recovered donors had two negative PCRs, clearance, or symptom resolution. In the authors' methods: Amplification with reference gene primers provided the estimates of nucleated cell counts. Measured with immunoSEQ multiplex PCR; TCRdb has only the in-frame clones, and not every one. The DNA gave D and trimming, while V, J and clone size come from that table. The sample has almost 200,000 clones, 80% to 90% seen once. The sequence was collected from a woman aged 18-30 years who had recovered from COVID-19. The material sequenced was PBMCs or T cells enriched from blood (not recorded which).

For the CDR3, the DNA is TGTGCCTGGAGGATACGGGACAGGGTGAACACTGAAGCTTTCTTT. Translation: CAWRIRDRVNTEAFF. This sequence joins TRBV30 and TRBJ1-1; the match to TRBD1 covers 9 bases. The CDR3 loop spans 15 amino acids. Unmatched junction bases numbered 5, after V lost 3 bases and J lost 0 bases. CDR1 and CDR2 (germline): GTSNPN, SVGIG (reference sequence).